This TCR beta chain was identified during a study of metastatic and nonmetastatic thyroid tumors. Whole-study context: Malignant and benign thyroid patients had repertoires compared in peripheral blood and tumor or nodule tissue. Study-wide findings and caveats: Within blood and tumor, benign nodules reportedly had significantly lower TCR beta diversity than malignant thyroid tumors did.

This clone was seen only once. What it binds is unknown. How the authors handled the data: Variation in CDR3 across clinicopathological groups served as the basis for constructing a distant-metastasis classifier in papillary thyroid cancer. TCRdb ran MiXCR on the PCR reads. The V and J calls come from TCRdb's annotation, not from the publication. The table includes 30,000 to 50,000 clones, around 18% detected once. Nobody among the patients had been given any treatment before thyroid surgery. The receptor's source is a female donor with papillary thyroid cancer or a benign thyroid nodule (not recorded which). Some clones in this sample may be carry-over from other donors' samples. Material: tumor tissue.

The chain's CDR3 is CARRPGQLNYGYTF. The CDR3 coding sequence is TGCGCCAGAAGACCGGGACAGTTAAACTATGGCTACACCTTC. The chain employs TRBV5-1 and TRBJ1-2, with 7 bases lining up with TRBD1. V lost 8 bases, J lost 2 bases, and 9 bases stayed unmatched. Germline CDR1 reads SGHRS; CDR2 reads YFSETQ. This CDR3 contains 14 residues.